Following are 17 T cell receptor beta chains from one sample sequenced in a study of shared clonotypes between healthy human individuals. The assay was immunoSEQ multiplex PCR, and TCRdb's table has in-frame clones only and misses some. This table has fewer than 350,000 clones, around 90% appearing once. Sequencing was carried out using memory CD8+ T cells sorted from blood. The subset here: CD45RO+ cells pooled with CCR7-negative TemRA cells. These receptors were collected from a man aged 18 to 35 in good health.

V usage is TRBV18 and J usage is TRBJ2-3; TRBD1 is a possible D gene (6 bases). The V gene's germline CDR1 is KGHSH and CDR2 LQKENI. The CDR3 is made up of 13 amino acids. V was pared by 3 bases and J by 4 bases, with 8 bases between. In DNA, the CDR3 is TGTGCCAGCTCACCTACAGGGCCAGATACGCAGTATTTT. Its translation: CASSPTGPDTQYF.

This sequence joins TRBV5-1 and TRBJ2-5; D may be TRBD1 (7 bases). Germline V CDR1 and CDR2: SGHRS, YFSETQ. Trimming cost V 6 bases and J 4 bases, with 16 bases left between them. CDR3 length: 14 amino acids. CDR3 nucleotide sequence: TGCGCCAGCAACGAGTCAGGGGGGTCAGAGACCCAGTACTTC. This encodes CASNESGGSETQYF.

The rearrangement links TRBV15 to TRBJ1-2; TRBD1 aligns across 7 bases. The CDR3 extends over 16 amino acids. CDR1 LNHNV and CDR2 YYDKDF come from the germline V gene (reference sequence). V shed 5 bases and J 0 bases; nucleotides not matched to a gene: 9. CDR3 DNA sequence: TGTGCCACCAGCCGCCACAGGGGTCGAACTAACTATGGCTACACCTTC. It codes for CATSRHRGRTNYGYTF.

The chain joins TRBV2 to TRBJ1-1; maybe TRBD1 (6 bases). Germline V lookup: CDR1 SNHLY, CDR2 FYNNEI. The V gene lost 7 bases and the J gene lost 4 bases, with 19 bases spanning the gap. This CDR3 is 15 amino acids long. The CDR3 nucleotides read TGTGCCAGCACCGAAGAGGGACACGACGGCACTGAAGCTTTCTTT. This gives the protein CASTEEGHDGTEAFF.

This chain joins TRBV27 and TRBJ1-1; 10 bases are shared with TRBD1. CDR1 is MNHEY, CDR2 SMNVEV, per germline (reference sequence). This CDR3 region has 17 residues. V lost 5 bases, J lost 5 bases, and 14 bases stayed unmatched. The CDR3 here is CASSGQGEVKKWTEAFF. The CDR3 DNA sequence: TGTGCCAGCAGTGGACAGGGGGAGGTTAAAAAGTGGACTGAAGCTTTCTTT.

As regards this clone: One end of the junction does not line up with germline, which may come from a read error. The chain has TRBV7-7 and TRBJ2-3, with 7 bases lining up with TRBD1. The CDR3 spans 14 residues. Germline values: CDR1 SSHAT, CDR2 FNYEAQ (reference sequence). CDR3 sequence: CASSLGQKGDTQYF. As DNA, the CDR3 is TGTGCTAGCAGCTTGGGACAGAAAGGGGATACGCAGTATTTT. Full variable domain (remainder filled in from reference TRBV7-7 and TRBJ2-3): GAGVSQSPRYKVTKRGQDVTLRCDPISSHATLYWYQQALGQGPEFLTYFNYEAQPDKSGLPSDRFSAERPEGSISTLTIQRTEQRDSAMYRCASSLGQKGDTQYFGPGTRLTVL.

The genes are TRBV10-3 and TRBJ2-7, with 8 bases lining up with TRBD1. This CDR3 region has 12 residues. Unmatched junction bases numbered 3, after V lost 6 bases and J lost 5 bases. CDR1 and CDR2 (germline): ENHRY, SYGVKD. CDR3: CAIRTGADEQYF. The CDR3 DNA sequence: TGTGCCATCAGGACAGGGGCCGACGAGCAGTACTTC.

The chain links TRBV4-1 to TRBJ2-7, with a weak D call TRBD2 (5 bases). The CDR3 length is 22 residues. Germline V CDR1 and CDR2: MGHRA, YSYEKL. V was cut by 4 bases and J by 2 bases, with 36 bases left in between. CDR3 loop: CASSRERLANRYTLIRTYEQYF. For the CDR3, the DNA is TGCGCCAGCAGCCGGGAGAGGTTAGCAAATCGTTACACCCTCATTCGAACCTACGAGCAGTACTTC.

This clone appeared many times. The rearrangement links TRBV6-5 to TRBJ2-1; D remains ambiguous. Trimming removed 8 bases at V and 7 bases at J, with 9 bases between. From germline, CDR1 is MNHEY and CDR2 SVGAGI. The CDR3 totals 11 residues. The CDR3 region has the DNA TGTGCCAGCGGATTTGTAAATGAGCAGTTCTTC. Protein: CASGFVNEQFF.

The chain has TRBV10-3 and TRBJ2-3, with D perhaps matching TRBD2 (5 bases). V dropped 9 bases and J dropped 0 bases, with 10 bases sitting between them. The CDR3 runs 13 residues. Looked up from germline, CDR1 is ENHRY and CDR2 is SYGVKD. The CDR3 sequence is CAIRAESTDTQYF. For the CDR3, the DNA is TGTGCCATTCGAGCGGAGAGCACAGATACGCAGTATTTT.

The chain joins TRBV10-2 to TRBJ2-7; D perhaps matches TRBD2 (6 bases). CDR1 WSHSY and CDR2 SAAADI come from the germline V gene. CDR3 length equals 12 residues. Trimming removed 4 bases from V and 4 bases from J, with 8 bases in between. The CDR3 loop is CASSAGDYEQYF. CDR3 DNA: TGCGCCAGCAGTGCGGGGGATTACGAGCAGTACTTC.

The chain is built from TRBV6-5 and TRBJ2-1; perhaps TRBD1 as D (6 bases). Looked up from germline, CDR1 is MNHEY and CDR2 is SVGAGI. This CDR3 is 13 amino acids long. Trimming shortened V by 8 bases and J by 4 bases, and 12 bases separated the two germline ends. In DNA, the CDR3 is TGTGCCAGCGGGGGCACAGAATACAATGAGCAGTTCTTC. Protein: CASGGTEYNEQFF.

The count of this clone is one. This chain joins TRBV6-6 and TRBJ2-7; TRBD1 is a possible D gene (6 bases). Germline V gene sequence: CDR1 MNHNY, CDR2 SVGAGI (reference sequence). Trimming took off 0 bases at V and 4 bases at J, with 7 bases between the two ends. This CDR3 has 13 residues. CDR3 sequence: CASSYSQGYEQYF. In nucleotides, the CDR3 is TGTGCCAGCAGTTACTCACAGGGTTACGAGCAGTACTTC.

The chain carries TRBV10-2 and TRBJ2-7; the match to TRBD2 covers 7 bases. The CDR3 sequence is 15 residues long. Germline V gene sequence: CDR1 WSHSY, CDR2 SAAADI. Trimming removed 4 bases from V and 4 bases from J; junction bases left unmatched: 10. The CDR3 is CASSGRRELVYEQYF. The CDR3 DNA follows: TGCGCCAGCAGTGGTCGGCGGGAGTTGGTTTACGAGCAGTACTTC.

The chain has TRBV30 and TRBJ2-7; TRBD1 matches at 12 bases. CDR3 length equals 15 residues. After removal of 2 bases from V and 4 bases from J, the junction contained 6 bases not matched to a gene. In germline, CDR1 is GTSNPN, CDR2 SVGIG (reference sequence). CDR3 amino acids: CAWSPGTGGEYEQYF. CDR3 sequence (DNA): TGTGCCTGGAGTCCCGGGACAGGGGGCGAGTACGAGCAGTACTTC.

The V and J genes are TRBV7-9 and TRBJ2-1; D not resolved. The CDR3 loop spans 13 amino acids. Germline CDR1 is SEHNR and CDR2 is FQNEAQ (reference sequence). Trimming left V 1 base short and J 4 bases short, with 5 bases between. CDR3 nucleotides: TGTGCCAGCAGCTTAGGCCCTTACAATGAGCAGTTCTTC. The encoded protein is CASSLGPYNEQFF.

The V and J genes are TRBV7-8 and TRBJ1-1, with TRBD1 matching over 7 bases. Per germline, CDR1 SGHVS and CDR2 FQNEAQ. V dropped 6 bases and J dropped 6; count of bases not matched to a gene: 4. This CDR3 is 12 amino acids long. CDR3 DNA: TGTGCCAGCAGGGAGCAGGGGGCTGAAGCTTTCTTT. It codes for CASREQGAEAFF.